What follows is one TCR beta chain and its context. Its antigen remains unknown. The CDR3 is made up of 16 amino acids. Germline loops: CDR1 MNHEY, CDR2 SMNVEV (reference sequence). V lost 8 bases, J lost 2 bases, and 21 bases lay in between. These data are taken from a study of shared clonotypes between healthy human individuals. Profiled with immunoSEQ multiplex PCR; TCRdb holds only in-frame clones, not every one. The table has about 2.4 million clones, 80% to 95% seen once. Study observations and caveats: Depth of sequencing was expected to influence donor clonotype sharing. Estimated richness was generally greater in naive than memory subsets. Even with large depth, rarefaction showed that sorted-subset sequencing was incomplete.

The clonotype comes from a man between 18 and 29 years old in good health. Some clones in this sample may be carry-over from other donors' samples. The V call is TRBV27, the J call TRBJ1-2, with D unresolved. The material sequenced was naive CD4+ T cells from PBMCs. The subset was: CD45RA+ positively selected. The CDR3 protein is CASSYEGGRRNYGYTF. As DNA, the CDR3 is TGTGCCAGCTCTTACGAGGGAGGTCGAAGGAACTATGGCTACACCTTC.